The 5 T cell receptor beta chains below come from one sample, sequenced in a study of radiation and T cells in renal cell carcinoma. The repertoire was sequenced with immunoSEQ multiplex PCR; TCRdb's copy has only in-frame clones and lacks some. This sample yields around 13,000 clones, of which 25% to 35% are seen a single time; less than 20% belongs to the top ten. Noted treatment: 15 Gy SBRT to primary tumor, nephrectomy 4 weeks later. The sequences come from tumor tissue, collected from a patient whose treatment included radiotherapy and nephrectomy. These receptors were obtained from a man aged 55 to 69 with renal cell carcinoma.

This clone was seen a handful of times. The rearrangement links TRBV19 to TRBJ1-2; TRBD1 might be the D (5 bases). The germline V and J ends were trimmed by 4 bases and 7 bases, with 10 bases remaining between them. Germline V gene lookup returns CDR1 LNHDA and CDR2 SQIVND (reference sequence). This CDR3 contains 12 residues. For the CDR3, the DNA is TGTGCCAGTAGTACAGGGTTTCGTGGCTACACCTTC. As protein: CASSTGFRGYTF. The whole variable domain, filled in from reference TRBV19 and TRBJ1-2, reads DGGITQSPKYLFRKEGQNVTLSCEQNLNHDAMYWYRQDPGQGLRLIYYSQIVNDFQKGDIAEGYSVSREKKESFPLTVTSAQKNPTAFYLCASSTGFRGYTFGSGTRLTVV.

The J gene is TRBJ2-3, the V gene TRBV29-1, with 8 positions matching TRBD1. The CDR3 has 11 residues. Germline V gives CDR1 SQVTM, CDR2 ANQGSEA. With V trimmed by 7 bases and J by 8 bases, 5 bases remained unmatched. CDR3 nucleotides: TGCAGCGCAGACAGGGGTCGTACGCAGTATTTT. Protein product: CSADRGRTQYF.

This clone was recorded a few times. The chain employs TRBV5-1 and TRBJ1-1; 7 bases are a match to TRBD1. CDR1 is SGHRS, CDR2 YFSETQ, per germline. The V segment lost 2 bases and the J segment 4 bases; nucleotides outside the gene matches: 5. This CDR3 region has 14 residues. The CDR3 DNA sequence: TGCGCCAGCAGCTTTATGACAGGGAGCACTGAAGCTTTCTTT. Protein sequence: CASSFMTGSTEAFF.

The chain carries TRBV30 and TRBJ1-6; D unclear. CDR1 GTSNPN and CDR2 SVGIG come from the germline V gene (reference sequence). This CDR3 comprises 16 residues. Trimming took 0 bases from V and 0 from J, leaving 9 bases between them. As DNA, the CDR3 is TGTGCCTGGAGTGTGATTGATAGCTCCTATAATTCACCCCTCCACTTT. Translation: CAWSVIDSSYNSPLHF.

The sample holds a few counts of this clone. The J gene is TRBJ2-3, the V gene TRBV29-1, with a possible D match to TRBD1 (5 bases). Germline-derived CDR1 and CDR2 are SQVTM and ANQGSEA. This CDR3 has 13 residues. V was trimmed by 7 bases and J by 2 bases, leaving 13 bases between them. DNA for the CDR3: TGCAGCGACTTCGACAGAAACACAGATACGCAGTATTTT. This gives the protein CSDFDRNTDTQYF.